This TCR beta chain stems from a study of blood T cells in healthy people across ages (dated by TCRdb to about 2015). With regard to the full study: In model experiments, template switching captured about one uniquely barcoded TCR beta cDNA molecule for every two T cells. For two donors (one aged 18 to 29 and one aged 80 or older), the study analyzed two additional independent replicas of 1 million unique cDNA reads from the same blood draw. Age-related changes in TCR beta repertoire diversity were measured in the study by deep sequencing normalized with unique cDNA molecular identifiers. The donors were divided into four age groups: young (average approximately 15 years), middle-aged (about 39), aged (approximately 62) and long-lived (approximately 74).

Systemically healthy Caucasian individuals from Russia, 39 in total and aged about 6 to 100 years, were included as donors. Each donor gave about 11 milliliters of peripheral blood, drawn into EDTA-treated Vacutainer tubes. Ficoll-Paque density-gradient centrifugation was used to isolate PBMCs, with at least 7 million per sample. Total RNA, at least 5.5 micrograms per sample, was extracted from PBMCs with Trizol reagent. Naive CD45RAhigh/CD27high T cell percentages were measured by flow cytometry on a PBMC aliquot from every donor. Spanning cysteine to phenylalanine, the CDR3 consists of 17 amino acids. Here the CDR3 DNA is all that survives: 51 bases in frame from base 1. For CDR1 and CDR2, the germline V gene lists LGHNA and YSLEER. Library creation used 5' RACE. The listed sequencing device is Illumina HiSeq 2500. A second PCR of about 6 to 12 cycles was run with a J-beta primer mix and a sample-barcoded 5' primer. Each TCR beta cDNA molecule received a unique molecular identifier from a template-switch 5' adaptor carrying 12 random nucleotides. At least 2.5 million CDR3-containing paired-end reads were obtained from each sample. First-strand cDNA synthesis was performed from all RNA using the Mint cDNA synthesis kit, with priming by a TRBC-specific oligonucleotide. After uracil-DNA glycosylase treatment, a first 18-cycle PCR used universal primers M1SS and BC2_uni_R on all cDNA. For the original study's pipeline: For normalization, 1 million high-quality reads were randomly selected from each sample, with every read carrying a distinct molecular identifier. Reads sharing molecular identifiers were discarded rather than binned into consensus sequences. MiTCR, with a Q25 quality threshold and the strictest error-elimination algorithm, was used for CDR3 identification, clonotype clustering and error correction. Lower-bound total TCR beta diversity was estimated with a nonparametric unseen species model using Euler transformation. Starting from the raw public reads, TCRdb applied fastp trimming at Q25, assembled clones with MiXCR and retained in-frame beta chains. Each CDR3 protein gets just one entry, which takes the most common genes and DNA from the rows behind it. TCRdb assigned the V and J calls; the authors' analysis was not used. Counted in this sample were 450,000 to 650,000 distinct CDR3 sequences; around 24% of them appeared once. In total, the top ten clones hold approximately 10% of the sample.

As for this clonotype: Its antigen is still unknown. No qualities accompany the bases; no much larger clone lies one base away.

The research as a whole found: Conclusive comparison of naive and antigen-experienced compartments was prevented by the profiling of bulk unsorted PBMCs. Estimates of total diversity based on one million sequenced T cells were regarded as lower bounds and as underestimates. Compared with the aged group, the long-lived group had more naive CD4+ T cells, fewer expanded clones and increased TCR diversity, a pattern suggesting age selection. Donor CMV infection status was unknown, potentially confounding age-related changes in expanded clonotypes. Observed TCR beta diversity correlated strongly with the percentage of naive T cells measured by flow cytometry. As age increased, observed TCR beta diversity per million T cells dropped in a roughly linear way, and a significant reduction was already evident by age 40.

The same data also went into a second study, on T cells of mothers and their children. Taken from the second paper: The donors were nine systemically healthy Caucasian individuals, made up of three mothers and their six children. cDNA synthesis consumed the entire amount of extracted RNA, loaded at about 1.5 ug RNA in each 15 ul reaction. In the second PCR, the M1S primer added sample barcodes and 2-4 random nucleotides. More than 8 million TCR beta CDR3 reads were obtained from each mother, and some 3.3 million reads were obtained from each child. TCR recombination output is similarly shaped by thymic selection in related and unrelated pairs, with a minor effect exerted by inherited differences. Related mother-child pairs always showed normalized repertoire overlap that was slightly higher than in unrelated mother-child pairs, though the difference was never significant. Persistent microchimeric T cell clones were not detected, at a sensitivity of 95 to 100 clones per million clonotypes. Deep NGS was used in the study to compare the TCR beta repertoires of mothers and children and to look for features that separate related mother-child pairs from unrelated individuals. On average, the children were about 10 +/- 4 years old, while the mothers were about 37 +/- 4 years old. After adapter ligation was performed with NEBNext reagents, the libraries were sequenced on an Illumina HiSeq 2000 with 100+100 nt paired-end reads. To prevent cross-contamination, the mother and child libraries were prepared a month apart and were sequenced in separate runs. Each donor had between roughly 450,000 and 2,300,000 distinct TCR beta clonotypes identified. Naive TCR beta clonotypes were estimated from low-frequency clonotypes matched to each donor's FACS-determined naive share, without sorting.

Rearrangement joined TRBV4-3 to TRBJ2-5; 11 bases in between match TRBD2. Gene TRBJ2-1 matches the end of the DNA better, so the J call may be wrong. Input material: blood. The sequence derives from a boy between 10 and 17 years old in good health. The CDR3 loop reads CASSRGWASGGYYEQFF. The DNA sequence follows: TGCGCCAGCAGCCGAGGGTGGGCTAGCGGGGGGTACTATGAGCAGTTCTTC.